These T cell receptor beta chains were read from a single sample in a study of beta chain features in type 1 diabetes. Only in-frame clones appear in the TCRdb table, and some are missing; sequencing was by immunoSEQ multiplex PCR. The repertoire holds roughly 250,000 clones, just over 20% seen once, with around 0.03% in the top ten. Sequenced input: naive CD4+ T cells from blood. These receptors were taken from a woman aged 40 to 50 with type 1 diabetes. Each CDR3 is given with its conserved first and last residue. A D gene is named only where the DNA matches it firmly. Clone sizes are given selectively: once, few, many, or a class where the clone is expanded.

v_gene: TRBV4-2
d_gene: TRBD1
abundance: -
j_gene: TRBJ1-5
CDR3aa: CASSQDQSGGQPQHF
CDR3nt: TGTGCCAGCAGCCAAGATCAATCAGGGGGTCAGCCCCAGCATTTT

v_gene: TRBV7-9
d_gene: -
abundance: -
j_gene: TRBJ1-6
CDR3aa: CASSLTGSSYNSPLHF
CDR3nt: TGTGCCAGCAGTCTTACGGGATCCTCCTATAATTCACCCCTCCACTTT

v_gene: TRBV28
d_gene: -
abundance: few
j_gene: TRBJ1-1
CDR3aa: CAITRGHLNTEAFF
CDR3nt: TGTGCCATCACAAGAGGACACCTGAACACTGAAGCTTTCTTT

v_gene: TRBV2
d_gene: -
abundance: -
j_gene: TRBJ1-2
CDR3aa: CASRLDGDGYTF
CDR3nt: TGTGCCAGCAGGTTGGACGGGGATGGCTACACCTTC

v_gene: TRBV25-1
d_gene: -
abundance: few
j_gene: TRBJ1-1
CDR3aa: CASSEQSSDYTEAFF
CDR3nt: TGTGCCAGCAGTGAACAATCGAGTGATTACACTGAAGCTTTCTTT

v_gene: TRBV7-9
d_gene: TRBD2
abundance: -
j_gene: TRBJ2-1
CDR3aa: CASSLLQTSGRNEQFF
CDR3nt: TGTGCCAGCAGCTTGCTCCAGACTAGCGGGAGAAATGAGCAGTTCTTC

v_gene: TRBV7-2
d_gene: -
abundance: -
j_gene: TRBJ2-7
CDR3aa: CASSSLRYEQYF
CDR3nt: TGTGCCAGCAGCTCCCTCAGGTACGAGCAGTACTTC

v_gene: TRBV4-3
d_gene: -
abundance: few
j_gene: TRBJ1-4
CDR3aa: CASSLRQAGHEKLFF
CDR3nt: TGCGCCAGCAGCCTTCGACAGGCCGGCCATGAAAAACTGTTTTTT

v_gene: TRBV18
d_gene: -
abundance: -
j_gene: TRBJ2-7
CDR3aa: CASSPGRETYEQYF
CDR3nt: TGTGCCAGCTCACCAGGACGGGAGACCTACGAGCAGTACTTC

v_gene: TRBV28
d_gene: -
abundance: -
j_gene: TRBJ1-3
CDR3aa: CASSGLGSGNTIYF
CDR3nt: TGTGCCAGCAGCGGACTGGGATCTGGAAACACCATATATTTT

v_gene: TRBV28
d_gene: -
abundance: few
j_gene: TRBJ1-2
CDR3aa: CASSTQGSPLSGYTF
CDR3nt: TGTGCCAGCAGCACCCAGGGAAGTCCTCTCTCTGGCTACACCTTC

v_gene: TRBV5-6
d_gene: -
abundance: few
j_gene: TRBJ1-2
CDR3aa: CASSLASVGYTF
CDR3nt: TGTGCCAGCAGCTTGGCATCGGTCGGCTACACCTTC

v_gene: TRBV29-1
d_gene: -
abundance: few
j_gene: TRBJ1-5
CDR3aa: CSVEQSGQPQHF
CDR3nt: TGCAGCGTTGAACAGTCAGGACAGCCCCAGCATTTT

v_gene: TRBV2
d_gene: -
abundance: few
j_gene: TRBJ2-5
CDR3aa: CASRQDAGETQYF
CDR3nt: TGTGCCAGCAGACAGGATGCCGGGGAGACCCAGTACTTC

v_gene: TRBV7-9
d_gene: TRBD2
abundance: -
j_gene: TRBJ2-5
CDR3aa: CASSAGTSGETQYF
CDR3nt: TGTGCCAGCAGCGCCGGGACTAGCGGAGAGACCCAGTACTTC

v_gene: TRBV7-2
d_gene: -
abundance: -
j_gene: TRBJ2-5
CDR3aa: CASSFRGIETQYF
CDR3nt: TGTGCCAGCAGCTTCCGGGGGATAGAGACCCAGTACTTC

v_gene: TRBV29-1
d_gene: TRBD1
abundance: -
j_gene: TRBJ1-4
CDR3aa: CSVEGRQGADEKLFF
CDR3nt: TGCAGCGTTGAAGGTCGGCAGGGGGCGGATGAAAAACTGTTTTTT

v_gene: TRBV2
d_gene: -
abundance: -
j_gene: TRBJ1-4
CDR3aa: CASSESHGKLFF
CDR3nt: TGTGCCAGCAGTGAAAGTCACGGAAAACTGTTTTTT

v_gene: TRBV7-2
d_gene: TRBD2
abundance: few
j_gene: TRBJ2-5
CDR3aa: CASSLATSGGFETQYF
CDR3nt: TGTGCCAGCAGCTTAGCGACGAGCGGGGGTTTTGAGACCCAGTACTTC

v_gene: TRBV9
d_gene: -
abundance: -
j_gene: TRBJ2-7
CDR3aa: CASSVTGQAYEQYF
CDR3nt: TGTGCCAGCAGCGTCACGGGACAAGCCTACGAGCAGTACTTC

v_gene: TRBV7-3
d_gene: TRBD1
abundance: few
j_gene: TRBJ2-2
CDR3aa: CASSSPGTGFGELFF
CDR3nt: TGTGCCAGCAGCTCTCCCGGGACAGGGTTCGGGGAGCTGTTTTTT

v_gene: TRBV5-1
d_gene: TRBD1
abundance: -
j_gene: TRBJ2-3
CDR3aa: CASSTGTATDTQYF
CDR3nt: TGCGCCAGCAGCACGGGGACAGCTACAGATACGCAGTATTTT

v_gene: TRBV7-2
d_gene: TRBD1
abundance: few
j_gene: TRBJ2-7
CDR3aa: CASNFGQGHEQYF
CDR3nt: TGTGCCAGCAATTTTGGACAGGGCCACGAGCAGTACTTC

v_gene: TRBV5-1
d_gene: TRBD2
abundance: -
j_gene: TRBJ2-1
CDR3aa: CASSLSGSAYNEQFF
CDR3nt: TGCGCCAGCAGCCTTAGCGGGTCAGCCTACAATGAGCAGTTCTTC

v_gene: TRBV7-2
d_gene: TRBD1
abundance: -
j_gene: TRBJ2-3
CDR3aa: CASSAHRGRTEATQYF
CDR3nt: TGTGCCAGCAGCGCCCACAGGGGAAGAACAGAGGCTACGCAGTATTTT

v_gene: TRBV5-1
d_gene: -
abundance: -
j_gene: TRBJ2-1
CDR3aa: CASSLALASYNEQFF
CDR3nt: TGCGCCAGCAGCTTGGCCCTGGCCTCCTACAATGAGCAGTTCTTC

v_gene: TRBV18
d_gene: -
abundance: few
j_gene: TRBJ1-1
CDR3aa: CASSPDGTSDEAFF
CDR3nt: TGTGCCAGCTCACCGGACGGGACTTCAGATGAAGCTTTCTTT

v_gene: TRBV4-1
d_gene: -
abundance: -
j_gene: TRBJ1-1
CDR3aa: CASSQGSGENTEAFF
CDR3nt: TGCGCCAGCAGCCAAGGGTCCGGGGAGAACACTGAAGCTTTCTTT

v_gene: TRBV6-6
d_gene: -
abundance: few
j_gene: TRBJ1-4
CDR3aa: CASSSPEKLFF
CDR3nt: TGTGCCAGCTCTTCCCCCGAAAAACTGTTTTTT

v_gene: TRBV14
d_gene: -
abundance: few
j_gene: TRBJ1-1
CDR3aa: CASSHTGAEAFF
CDR3nt: TGTGCCAGCAGCCACACCGGGGCTGAAGCTTTCTTT

v_gene: TRBV5-1
d_gene: -
abundance: -
j_gene: TRBJ1-1
CDR3aa: CASSSVDRPNTEAFF
CDR3nt: TGCGCCAGCAGCTCGGTGGACAGACCGAACACTGAAGCTTTCTTT

v_gene: TRBV10-3
d_gene: -
abundance: few
j_gene: TRBJ2-1
CDR3aa: CAISESYEQFF
CDR3nt: TGTGCCATCAGTGAGTCCTATGAGCAGTTCTTC

v_gene: TRBV29-1
d_gene: -
abundance: few
j_gene: TRBJ1-4
CDR3aa: CSVRGQPDEKLFF
CDR3nt: TGCAGCGTCCGGGGACAACCGGATGAAAAACTGTTTTTT

v_gene: TRBV19
d_gene: TRBD1
abundance: few
j_gene: TRBJ1-1
CDR3aa: CASRDRVNTEAFF
CDR3nt: TGTGCCAGTAGGGACAGGGTGAACACTGAAGCTTTCTTT

v_gene: TRBV5-1
d_gene: -
abundance: few
j_gene: TRBJ2-5
CDR3aa: CASSLLPGPETQYF
CDR3nt: TGCGCCAGCAGCTTGCTCCCAGGGCCAGAGACCCAGTACTTC

v_gene: TRBV30
d_gene: TRBD1
abundance: few
j_gene: TRBJ2-1
CDR3aa: CAWSHTQGLPEIF
CDR3nt: TGTGCCTGGAGTCACACACAGGGGTTGCCGGAGATCTTC

v_gene: TRBV29-1
d_gene: TRBD1
abundance: few
j_gene: TRBJ2-5
CDR3aa: CSVDRVEETQYF
CDR3nt: TGCAGCGTCGACAGGGTTGAGGAGACCCAGTACTTC

v_gene: TRBV5-1
d_gene: -
abundance: -
j_gene: TRBJ2-5
CDR3aa: CASSDGQLETQYF
CDR3nt: TGCGCCAGCAGCGACGGACAGTTAGAGACCCAGTACTTC

v_gene: TRBV4-3
d_gene: -
abundance: -
j_gene: TRBJ2-3
CDR3aa: CASSQDGTRTDTQYF
CDR3nt: TGCGCCAGCAGCCAAGACGGGACTCGCACAGATACGCAGTATTTT

v_gene: TRBV6-5
d_gene: -
abundance: once
j_gene: TRBJ1-2
CDR3aa: CASRLEEDYGYTF
CDR3nt: TGTGCCAGCAGACTCGAAGAGGACTATGGCTACACCTTC

v_gene: TRBV25-1
d_gene: -
abundance: few
j_gene: TRBJ2-5
CDR3aa: CASSDMAGNFETQYF
CDR3nt: TGTGCCAGCAGTGATATGGCAGGGAATTTTGAGACCCAGTACTTC

v_gene: TRBV7-9
d_gene: TRBD2
abundance: few
j_gene: TRBJ2-3
CDR3aa: CASNRLAGMPDTQYF
CDR3nt: TGTGCCAGCAACAGACTAGCGGGGATGCCAGATACGCAGTATTTT

v_gene: TRBV10-3
d_gene: -
abundance: few
j_gene: TRBJ1-2
CDR3aa: CATPPWVRRWHGYTF
CDR3nt: TGTGCCACCCCCCCGTGGGTGAGGAGGTGGCATGGCTACACCTTC

v_gene: TRBV4-3
d_gene: -
abundance: few
j_gene: TRBJ1-1
CDR3aa: CASSHLPGNTEAFF
CDR3nt: TGCGCCAGCAGCCACCTCCCGGGGAACACTGAAGCTTTCTTT

v_gene: TRBV29-1
d_gene: -
abundance: -
j_gene: TRBJ2-1
CDR3aa: CSAGGEQFF
CDR3nt: TGCAGCGCCGGGGGTGAGCAGTTCTTC

v_gene: TRBV2
d_gene: -
abundance: -
j_gene: TRBJ1-1
CDR3aa: CASSGRTGWVNTEAFF
CDR3nt: TGTGCCAGCAGTGGAAGAACAGGGTGGGTGAACACTGAAGCTTTCTTT

v_gene: TRBV2
d_gene: -
abundance: few
j_gene: TRBJ2-1
CDR3aa: CASRLGGNEQFF
CDR3nt: TGTGCCAGCAGATTAGGGGGCAATGAGCAGTTCTTC

v_gene: TRBV7-9
d_gene: TRBD2
abundance: few
j_gene: TRBJ2-1
CDR3aa: CASSLDGAGGEDEQFF
CDR3nt: TGTGCCAGCAGCTTAGACGGCGCGGGGGGTGAGGATGAGCAGTTCTTC

v_gene: TRBV9
d_gene: -
abundance: -
j_gene: TRBJ1-1
CDR3aa: CASSSSLLPGVIF
CDR3nt: TGTGCCAGCAGCTCCTCCCTATTGCCAGGGGTGATCTTT

v_gene: TRBV19
d_gene: -
abundance: -
j_gene: TRBJ1-1
CDR3aa: CASSMLAPTGTEAFF
CDR3nt: TGTGCCAGTAGTATGTTGGCACCCACGGGCACTGAAGCTTTCTTT

v_gene: TRBV5-1
d_gene: -
abundance: -
j_gene: TRBJ2-7
CDR3aa: CASSLQEGYEQYF
CDR3nt: TGCGCCAGCAGCTTACAGGAGGGCTACGAGCAGTACTTC

v_gene: TRBV28
d_gene: -
abundance: -
j_gene: TRBJ2-4
CDR3aa: CATGSTSPGGKNIQYF
CDR3nt: TGTGCCACGGGGTCCACGAGCCCCGGGGGCAAAAACATTCAGTACTTC

v_gene: TRBV9
d_gene: -
abundance: -
j_gene: TRBJ2-3
CDR3aa: CASQRDTGTDTQYF
CDR3nt: TGTGCCAGTCAACGGGACACCGGCACAGATACGCAGTATTTT

v_gene: TRBV2
d_gene: -
abundance: -
j_gene: TRBJ2-2
CDR3aa: CASSPDSRRTGELFF
CDR3nt: TGTGCCAGCAGTCCCGACAGTCGCAGGACCGGGGAGCTGTTTTTT

v_gene: TRBV4-1
d_gene: -
abundance: few
j_gene: TRBJ1-2
CDR3aa: CASSQGGGRANYGYTF
CDR3nt: TGCGCCAGCAGCCAGGGAGGTGGACGGGCTAACTATGGCTACACCTTC

v_gene: TRBV7-2
d_gene: TRBD1
abundance: -
j_gene: TRBJ2-4
CDR3aa: CASSRQGGHIQYF
CDR3nt: TGTGCCAGCAGCCGACAGGGCGGTCACATTCAGTACTTC

v_gene: TRBV7-2
d_gene: TRBD1
abundance: -
j_gene: TRBJ2-3
CDR3aa: CASSLEARGNTDTQYF
CDR3nt: TGTGCCAGCAGCTTAGAGGCCAGGGGGAACACAGATACGCAGTATTTT

v_gene: TRBV27
d_gene: TRBD2
abundance: few
j_gene: TRBJ2-5
CDR3aa: CASSLREEETQYF
CDR3nt: TGTGCCAGCAGTTTACGGGAGGAAGAGACCCAGTACTTC